This TCR beta chain was observed in a study of T cells in Graves' hyperthyroidism and ophthalmopathy (dated by TCRdb to the late 2010s). About the investigation overall: Peripheral blood was collected at initial diagnosis, before any treatment. TCR V-J signatures able to tell the groups apart were searched for in a discovery cohort of 100 or so patients, of whom around 42 had Graves' ophthalmopathy and roughly 57 had stable Graves' hyperthyroidism. The paper describes TCR Vbeta CDR3 sequencing of some 130 peripheral blood samples, made up of roughly 40 ophthalmopathy patients, over 70 hyperthyroidism patients and 17 progressor patients. Whether ophthalmopathy could be predicted prospectively was tested in an independent validation cohort made up of roughly 19 hyperthyroidism patients plus 17 patients who later progressed to ophthalmopathy. In addition, the study compared T-cell repertoires in thyroid tissue and in blood from about 6 Graves' hyperthyroidism patients. After blood sampling, hyperthyroidism patients were treated with methimazole at a starting dose of 30 mg daily, and ophthalmopathy patients were treated with high-dose intravenous methylprednisolone. The roughly 91 discovery patients were randomly divided into training and test sets at a 7:3 ratio.

The paper as a whole reports these results and caveats: Sample size was not statistically predetermined, and investigators were not blinded to group allocation. During validation, the model predicted progression to ophthalmopathy a median of about 6.3 months ahead of onset, with approximately 70% sensitivity and 72.22% specificity. Most expanded thyroid clonotypes (frequency above 0.001) were also detected in blood, a finding suggesting that blood repertoires may reflect thyroid immune responses. Ophthalmopathy was separated from stable hyperthyroidism by a 13 V-J signature model, with roughly 88% sensitivity and roughly 81% specificity obtained in cross-validation and 80%/75% obtained in testing.

CDR1 and CDR2 are read off the germline V gene (reference sequence) as MNHEY and SMNVEV. V lost 3 bases and J lost 6 bases; the stretch between them is 9 bases long. Measured from the cysteine to the phenylalanine, the CDR3 is 13 residues long. Just the 39-base CDR3 DNA is kept, in frame starting at base 1. This clonotype was counted ten times or more. No antigen is known for it. It has no much larger one-base neighbor in the sample; base qualities were not kept. TCR beta CDR3 regions were amplified from RNA transcripts. A first-round RT-PCR of the TCR CDR3 used the HTBI primer set with the Qiagen OneStep RT-PCR kit. A second multiplex PCR round built the libraries, followed by size selection and purification. Libraries were sequenced paired-end with 100 bp reads on an Illumina HiSeq2000. On the authors' methods: SOAPnuke was used to process the raw data, throwing out any read that contained adapters or uncalled bases, had a mean Phred below 15, or lacked an exact constant-primer or identifier match. High-quality paired reads were merged using COPE v1.2.5, and each unique nucleotide sequence was defined as a clonotype. Clonotypes were aligned to IMGT TRBV, TRBD and TRBJ reference segments using MiTCR v1.1. Analysis was restricted to V-J combinations with a frequency above 0.0001, which covered about 99% of repertoires. The TCS score was defined as the ratio of F50 (clonal expansion) to E x V (chaos), calculated using BLOSUM62-based TCRdist between CDR3 peptides within each V-J. Welch's t-statistics and random forest reduced 500 to 550 V-J features to some 14, which were used in a naive Bayes classifier (R e1071). The public sequencing data were trimmed at Q25 with fastp and processed into clonotypes with MiXCR by TCRdb, which kept only in-frame beta chains. Merged by CDR3 protein, the rows form single entries marked with the most common genes and DNA. Here the V and J calls rest on TCRdb's processing, not on the authors' analysis. Present in this sample are a few hundred thousand distinct CDR3 sequences, roughly 14% of which were seen just once. Of the sample, about 20% is held by the ten largest clones.

Moderately to severely active disease, a Clinical Activity Score of at least 3, a NOSPECS grade of at least 4, and a duration under 3 months were present in ophthalmopathy patients. The study excluded patients with uncontrolled infections, other autoimmune diseases, pregnancy or lactation. Clinical symptoms, serum thyroxine and TRAb, thyroid ultrasound, and orbital computed tomography formed the basis for the diagnoses. PBMCs were isolated from 7.5 to 10 ml of fresh peripheral blood by Ficoll-Paque density gradient centrifugation. Trizol reagent was used to extract total RNA, and RNA quality was then checked on an Agilent 2100 Bioanalyzer.

Material: blood. The sequence was collected from a woman aged 25 to 39 with Graves' ophthalmopathy. The rearranged segments are TRBV27 and TRBJ2-1; the D gene cannot be named for sure. The CDR3 has the sequence CASSFPGINEQFF. At the DNA level, the sequence is TGTGCCAGCAGTTTTCCTGGGATCAATGAGCAGTTCTTC.